The present TCR beta chain was sequenced within a study of beta chain features in type 1 diabetes. The study's findings and limits: The study found moderately but significantly shorter TCRB CDR3s in all four CD4+ subsets of Type 1 diabetes patients.

Germline-derived CDR1 and CDR2 are MGHDK and SYGVNS. V was cut by 6 bases and J by 4 bases, with 9 bases left in between. There are 13 residues in the CDR3. This clone was detected only a few times. The target antigen is unknown. Expressed TCRB transcripts were sequenced after all isolated RNA was converted to cDNA. Using immunoSEQ multiplex PCR, the repertoire was profiled, and TCRdb retains in-frame clones only, with some absent. The sample lists approximately 60,000 clones, about 47% occurring once. The rearrangement uses TRBV25-1 and TRBJ2-2; TRBD2 might be the D (6 bases). The sequence was obtained from a woman in her thirties or forties with type 1 diabetes. Sequenced input: Tregs from blood. Written as DNA, the CDR3 is TGTGCCAGCAGCCTGGGGGGCACCGGGGAGCTGTTTTTT. Amino acid sequence: CASSLGGTGELFF.